The rows below give T cell receptor beta chains drawn from one sample of a study of T cell responses to AZD1222 COVID-19 vaccine. TCRdb's table, derived via immunoSEQ multiplex PCR, lists solely in-frame clones and lacks some. This sample carries tens of thousands of clones, 82% of them seen once, and the ten largest clones take around 5%. The specimen comprised peripheral blood, sampled on day 0 of AZD1222 vaccination. The receptor source for this set is an adult in good health. Both conserved end residues are part of each CDR3. The D gene is left open where the match is weak. Clone size, where shown, is once, few, many, or a class for clones that have expanded.

v_call	d_call	clone_size	j_call	cdr3_nt	cdr3_aa
TRBV9	.	.	TRBJ1-4	TGTGCCAGCAGCGTAGGGGCAGGGGATGATGAAAAACTGTTTTTT	CASSVGAGDDEKLFF
TRBV5-4	.	.	TRBJ2-1	TGTGCCAGCAGCTTAAGGGGGGGATTGCTCTACAATGAGCAGTTCTTC	CASSLRGGLLYNEQFF
TRBV19	.	.	TRBJ1-5	TGTGCCAGTAGGTCAGGACAGACCTATCAGCCCCAGCATTTT	CASRSGQTYQPQHF
TRBV2	.	.	TRBJ2-7	TGTGCCAGCAGTGAACCATTCTACGAGCAGTACTTC	CASSEPFYEQYF
TRBV6-6	.	.	TRBJ1-1	TGTGCCAGCATACCCGCGAGGGGGGCGTCTGAAGCTTTCTTT	CASIPARGASEAFF
TRBV12-3/TRBV12-4	.	.	TRBJ1-3	TGTGCCAGCAGTTTTCTATCTGGAAACACCATATATTTT	CASSFLSGNTIYF
TRBV5-1	.	.	TRBJ1-2	TGCGCCAGCAGCTTGGAAGCCAGTAACTATGGCTACACCTTC	CASSLEASNYGYTF
TRBV7-3	TRBD2	.	TRBJ2-1	TGTGCCAGCAGCCCCGGGGGGGCCGGAGGCAATGAGCAGTTCTTC	CASSPGGAGGNEQFF
TRBV7-9	.	.	TRBJ2-5	TGTGCCAGCAGGGCCCCGGGACACCTCCAAGAGACCCAGTACTTC	CASRAPGHLQETQYF
TRBV3-1/TRBV3-2	.	.	TRBJ2-2	TGTGCCAGCAGCCAAGCGGGGCCGAACACCGGGGAGCTGTTTTTT	CASSQAGPNTGELFF
TRBV6-1	.	few	TRBJ1-5	TGTGCCAGCAGTGATTCTGGGTACGGTCATCCCCAGCATTTT	CASSDSGYGHPQHF
TRBV14	.	.	TRBJ1-1	TGTGCCAGCAGCCGGGGTCGGGGCACTGAAGCTTTCTTT	CASSRGRGTEAFF
TRBV3-1/TRBV3-2	.	.	TRBJ2-7	TGTGCCAGCAGCCAAGATATGGGTCGTGGGTACTTC	CASSQDMGRGYF
TRBV7-2	TRBD1	.	TRBJ2-3	TGTGCCATTTGGACAGGGGAGGATACGCAGTATTTT	CAIWTGEDTQYF
TRBV10-1	.	.	TRBJ1-6	TGCGCCAACACCCCTCCGGACAGACATTATAATTCACCCCTCCACTTT	CANTPPDRHYNSPLHF
TRBV5-4	.	once	TRBJ1-5	TGTGCCAGCAGCTTAGATCTGGAACAGCCCCAGCATTTT	CASSLDLEQPQHF
TRBV3-1/TRBV3-2	.	few	TRBJ1-2	TGTGCCAGCAGCCAAGATTTGGCAGGGAGGGTCTATGGCTACACCTTC	CASSQDLAGRVYGYTF
TRBV7-3	.	.	TRBJ2-5	TGTGCCAGCAGCTTATCGCCAGGGTGGGGGACCCAGTACTTC	CASSLSPGWGTQYF
TRBV4-3	.	.	TRBJ2-7	TGCGCCAGCAGCCAAGATCGTCTAACCAATTCCCACTACGAGCAGTACTTC	CASSQDRLTNSHYEQYF
TRBV7-3	.	.	TRBJ2-1	TGTGCCAGCAGCTTATCGGAAGGGGGTGGACCCTACAATGAGCAGTTCTTC	CASSLSEGGGPYNEQFF
TRBV5-1	.	few	TRBJ1-3	TGCGCCAGCAGTCGGGAGTCTGGAAACACCATATATTTT	CASSRESGNTIYF
TRBV6-5	.	.	TRBJ1-2	TGTGCCACTGGTGGGGGGGCGCGCCTCTATGGCTACACCTTC	CATGGGARLYGYTF
TRBV2	.	.	TRBJ1-2	TGTGCCAGCAGCCCCATGCAGCCTAACTATGGCTACACCTTC	CASSPMQPNYGYTF
TRBV27	TRBD1	.	TRBJ2-7	TGTGCCAGTTGGCGACAGGGGCTCTCCTACGAGCAGTACTTC	CASWRQGLSYEQYF
TRBV4-3	.	.	TRBJ2-6	TGCGCCAGCAGCCAAGATTGGGGACGGACTTCTCCTGGGGCCAACGTCCTGACTTTC	CASSQDWGRTSPGANVLTF
TRBV5-1	.	few	TRBJ1-1	TGCGCCAGCAGCCCCCAAGGCACTGAAGCTTTCTTT	CASSPQGTEAFF
TRBV7-7	.	.	TRBJ2-1	TGTGCTAGCAGCTCCACGACAGGCCTTAATGACAATGAGCAGTTCTTC	CASSSTTGLNDNEQFF
TRBV4-3	.	.	TRBJ1-2	TGCGCCAGCAGCCAAGATTCAGGACACTATGGCTACACCTTC	CASSQDSGHYGYTF
TRBV4-1	.	.	TRBJ2-1	TGCGCCAGCAGCCAAGGAAGCGTCTCCTACAATGAGCAGTTCTTC	CASSQGSVSYNEQFF
TRBV19	.	.	TRBJ1-2	TGTGCCAGTAGTATAGATCGGGGAGCGGGAGCTACCTATGGCTACACCTTC	CASSIDRGAGATYGYTF
TRBV11-1	.	once	TRBJ1-2	TGTGCCAGCAGTTCCCGCGGGGGCTACACCTTC	CASSSRGGYTF
TRBV9	TRBD1	.	TRBJ1-4	TGTGCCAGCAGCGTAGAAGGGGGCAGCCGCAATGAAAAACTGTTTTTT	CASSVEGGSRNEKLFF
TRBV3-1/TRBV3-2	TRBD2	.	TRBJ2-1	TGTGCCAGCAGCCATCCTAGCGGGGGTTACAATGAGCAGTTCTTC	CASSHPSGGYNEQFF
TRBV12-3/TRBV12-4	.	.	TRBJ1-5	TGTGCCAGCAGATTAGGGGGTTTGCCCCAGCATTTT	CASRLGGLPQHF
TRBV10-3	.	.	TRBJ1-1	TGTGCCACCCGAACGGACATGAACACTGAAGCTTTCTTT	CATRTDMNTEAFF
TRBV6-5	.	.	TRBJ2-7	TGTGCCAGCAGGGGCAGTTCCTACGAGCAGTACTTC	CASRGSSYEQYF
TRBV7-6	.	.	TRBJ1-6	TGTGCCAGCAGCTTAGACGGTAATTCACCCCTCCACTTT	CASSLDGNSPLHF
TRBV7-8	TRBD2	.	TRBJ2-1	TGTGCCAGCAGCGCGCGGCCCAGCGGGGGGCGGGTCTACAATGAGCAGTTCTTC	CASSARPSGGRVYNEQFF
TRBV6-2/TRBV6-3	TRBD2	.	TRBJ2-7	TGTGCCAGCAGTTGGGTAGCGGGAGGCCACGAGCAGTACTTC	CASSWVAGGHEQYF
TRBV3-1/TRBV3-2	TRBD1	.	TRBJ2-7	TGTGCCAGCAGCCGTACAGGGGTGCAGTACTTC	CASSRTGVQYF
TRBV19	.	.	TRBJ2-5	TGTGCCAGTAGGAAAAGATGGGCGGGACTTGGGGAGACCCAGTACTTC	CASRKRWAGLGETQYF
TRBV5-5	TRBD1	.	TRBJ1-4	TGTGCCAGCAGCTCAGGGGTAGGGGGCGGGGCAACTAATGAAAAACTGTTTTTT	CASSSGVGGGATNEKLFF
TRBV3-1/TRBV3-2	.	.	TRBJ2-2	TGTGCCAGCAGCCTAACCGGGGAGCTGTTTTTT	CASSLTGELFF
TRBV5-1	TRBD1	.	TRBJ1-1	TGCGCCAGCAGCTTGGTAGGGACAGGGGGCCGGACTGAAGCTTTCTTT	CASSLVGTGGRTEAFF
TRBV24-1	.	.	TRBJ1-4	TGTGCCACCAGCAGCCAGGGCGCTGAAAAACTGTTTTTT	CATSSQGAEKLFF
TRBV6-5	TRBD1	.	TRBJ1-2	TGTGCCAGCAGTACCAACAGGGGGGAGTGGTATGGCTACACCTTC	CASSTNRGEWYGYTF
TRBV7-6	TRBD1	once	TRBJ2-1	TGTGCCAGCAGCCCCGCAGGGGGCGCGACCAATGAGCAGTTCTTC	CASSPAGGATNEQFF
TRBV5-6	.	.	TRBJ1-4	TGTGCCAGCAGCTCGATGGCCGGTGAAAAACTGTTTTTT	CASSSMAGEKLFF
TRBV29-1	.	.	TRBJ2-7	TGCAGCGTTGCTCAGGGGATCGACGAGCAGTACTTC	CSVAQGIDEQYF
TRBV12-1	.	.	TRBJ1-5	TGTGCCAGCAGCTTTGTCGACAGGGTAGCCCAGCCCCAGCATTTT	CASSFVDRVAQPQHF
TRBV10-3	TRBD2	.	TRBJ2-7	TGTGCCATCAGTGTAGCGGGGGGACCCGAGCAGTACTTC	CAISVAGGPEQYF
TRBV3-1/TRBV3-2	TRBD1	.	TRBJ1-4	TGTGCCAGCACCTTGACAGGGAATGACGAAAAACTGTTTTTT	CASTLTGNDEKLFF
TRBV11-3	TRBD1	.	TRBJ2-7	TGTGCCAGCAGCTTAAACAGGGGCGAGCAGTACTTC	CASSLNRGEQYF
TRBV9	.	.	TRBJ1-3	TGTGCCAGCAGCGTAGGCGACAAGAGCGGAAACACCATATATTTT	CASSVGDKSGNTIYF
TRBV15	TRBD2	.	TRBJ2-7	TGTGCCACCAGCAGAGATAGCATTAGCGGGGTTTCCTACGAGCAGTACTTC	CATSRDSISGVSYEQYF
TRBV6-5	.	.	TRBJ2-5	TGTGCCAGCAGTAGTCGTGGTGAGACCCAGTACTTC	CASSSRGETQYF
TRBV3-1/TRBV3-2	TRBD1	.	TRBJ1-6	TGTGCCAGCAGCCCGACGGACAGGGTGTCTTCACCCCTCCACTTT	CASSPTDRVSSPLHF
TRBV11-2	.	.	TRBJ2-7	TGTGCCAGCAGCTTAATGCATACCTACGAGCAGTACTTC	CASSLMHTYEQYF
TRBV5-1	.	.	TRBJ1-1	TGCGCCAGCAGCTTGGGGGATCGCACAGGGGCTTTCTTT	CASSLGDRTGAFF